Reported below is one T cell receptor beta chain. Its antigen remains unknown. The sample originates from a study of shared clonotypes between healthy human individuals. Study overall: Per donor, CD8 memory used one plate, CD8 naive used two, CD4 memory used three and CD4 naive used three.

The V segment lost 4 bases and the J segment 8 bases; nucleotides outside the gene matches: 9. CDR1 SGHDT and CDR2 YYEEEE come from the germline V gene. This CDR3 is built from 16 residues. Sequenced by immunoSEQ multiplex PCR; TCRdb stores in-frame clones only, minus some. The sample yields some 1,100,000 clones, about 80% seen once. Study results and caveats: Compared with memory subsets, naive subsets generally had larger estimated richness. Despite large depth, sorted-subset datasets appeared incompletely sequenced.

The TCR was taken from a man younger than 35 in good health. Some clones in this sample may be carry-over from other donors' samples. The chain uses TRBV5-6 and TRBJ2-3; 14 nucleotides agree with TRBD2. The specimen sequenced was memory CD4+ T cells from PBMCs. Documented subset: CD45RA-negative fraction. The CDR3: CASSLGTSGSGGTQYF. CDR3 coding DNA: TGTGCCAGCAGCCTAGGGACTAGCGGGAGTGGGGGTACGCAGTATTTT.